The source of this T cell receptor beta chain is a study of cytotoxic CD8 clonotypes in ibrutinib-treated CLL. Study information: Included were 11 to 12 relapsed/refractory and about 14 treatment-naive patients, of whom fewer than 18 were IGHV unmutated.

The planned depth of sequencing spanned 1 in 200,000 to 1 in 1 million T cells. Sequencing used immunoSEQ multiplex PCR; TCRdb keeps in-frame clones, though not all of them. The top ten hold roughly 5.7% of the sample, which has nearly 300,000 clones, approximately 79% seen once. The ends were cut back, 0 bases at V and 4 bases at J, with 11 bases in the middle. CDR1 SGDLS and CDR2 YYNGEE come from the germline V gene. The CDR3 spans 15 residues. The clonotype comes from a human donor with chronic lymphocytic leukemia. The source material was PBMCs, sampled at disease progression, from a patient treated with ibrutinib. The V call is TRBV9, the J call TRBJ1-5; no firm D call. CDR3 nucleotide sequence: TGTGCCAGCAGCGTAGGGGTCGGAGGGAATCAGCCCCAGCATTTT. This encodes CASSVGVGGNQPQHF.